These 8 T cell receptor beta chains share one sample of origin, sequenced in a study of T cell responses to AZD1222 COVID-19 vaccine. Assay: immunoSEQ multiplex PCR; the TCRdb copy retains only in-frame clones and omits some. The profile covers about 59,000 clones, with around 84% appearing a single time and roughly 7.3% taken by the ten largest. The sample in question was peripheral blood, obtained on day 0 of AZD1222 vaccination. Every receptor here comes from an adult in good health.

CDR3: CASSSHTGELFF. As DNA, the CDR3 is TGTGCCAGTAGTTCCCACACCGGGGAGCTGTTTTTT. The chain is built from TRBV19 and TRBJ2-2; D ambiguous. V lost 5 bases to trimming and J lost 3 bases, with 4 bases between them. The V gene's germline CDR1 is LNHDA and CDR2 SQIVND (reference sequence). CDR3 length: 12 amino acids. Full variable domain (rest looked up from reference TRBV19 and TRBJ2-2): DGGITQSPKYLFRKEGQNVTLSCEQNLNHDAMYWYRQDPGQGLRLIYYSQIVNDFQKGDIAEGYSVSREKKESFPLTVTSAQKNPTAFYLCASSSHTGELFFGEGSRLTVL.

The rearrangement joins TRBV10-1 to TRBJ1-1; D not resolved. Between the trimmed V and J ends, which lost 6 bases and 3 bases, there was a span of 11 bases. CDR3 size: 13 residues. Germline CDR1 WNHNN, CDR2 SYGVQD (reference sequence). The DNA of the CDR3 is TGCGCCAGCAGGGGGAATGAAGACACTGAAGCTTTCTTT. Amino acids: CASRGNEDTEAFF.

As DNA, the CDR3 is TGTGCCAGCAGCCCAGCGGAAGGTCAAGCCAAAAACATTCAGTACTTC. It encodes CASSPAEGQAKNIQYF. The V call is TRBV3-1 (or the pseudogene TRBV3-2), the J call TRBJ2-4, with a tentative D call TRBD2 (5 bases). With 4 bases removed from V and 0 bases from J, the gap between germline ends came to 13 bases. This CDR3 contains 16 residues. In germline, CDR1 is LGHDT, CDR2 YNNKEL (reference sequence).

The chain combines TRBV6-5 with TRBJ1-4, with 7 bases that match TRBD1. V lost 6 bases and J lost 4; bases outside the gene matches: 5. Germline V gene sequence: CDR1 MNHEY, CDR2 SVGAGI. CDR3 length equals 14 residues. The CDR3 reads CASRPTGFNEKLFF. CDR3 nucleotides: TGTGCCAGCAGACCGACAGGGTTTAATGAAAAACTGTTTTTT.

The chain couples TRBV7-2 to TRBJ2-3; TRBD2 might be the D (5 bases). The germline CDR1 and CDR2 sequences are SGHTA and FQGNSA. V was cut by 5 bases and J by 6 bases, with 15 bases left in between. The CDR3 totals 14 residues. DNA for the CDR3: TGTGCCAGCAGCCCCGGACTCCAGGCTGATACGCAGTATTTT. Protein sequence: CASSPGLQADTQYF.

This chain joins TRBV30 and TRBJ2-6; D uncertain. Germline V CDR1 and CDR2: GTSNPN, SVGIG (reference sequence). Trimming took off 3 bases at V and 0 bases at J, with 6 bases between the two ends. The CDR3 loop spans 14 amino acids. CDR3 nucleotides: TGTGCCTGGAGCCGTAGCTCTGGGGCCAACGTCCTGACTTTC. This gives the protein CAWSRSSGANVLTF.

The CDR3 DNA reads TGTGCCAGCTCACCCGGTGGTGAGCCCCAGCATTTT. This encodes CASSPGGEPQHF. The chain uses TRBV18 and TRBJ1-5; no firm D call. The V end lost 3 bases, the J end lost 8 bases, and 8 bases lay between the germline ends. Germline CDR1 is KGHSH and CDR2 is LQKENI. This CDR3 has 12 amino acids.

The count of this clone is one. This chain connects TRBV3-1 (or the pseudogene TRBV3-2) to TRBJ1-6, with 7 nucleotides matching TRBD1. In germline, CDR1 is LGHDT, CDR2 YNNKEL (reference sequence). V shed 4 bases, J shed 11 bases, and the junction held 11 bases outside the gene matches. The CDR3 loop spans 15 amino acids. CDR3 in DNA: TGTGCCAGCAGCCCCCCCCAGACAGGGACGCCACCCCTCCACTTT. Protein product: CASSPPQTGTPPLHF.